The rows below give T cell receptor beta chains drawn from one sample of a study of post-analysis software for immune sequencing data. TCRdb reprocessed the PCR reads with MiXCR, giving one entry per CDR3 protein. The sample shows 750,000 to 950,000 distinct CDR3 sequences, under 70% of them seen only once. Material: blood. The receptors here all came from a girl aged 5 to 17 with multiple sclerosis. The CDR3 runs from the conserved cysteine through the conserved F or W. The order of the fields is J gene, V gene, clone size, D gene, CDR3 DNA, CDR3 protein. A D gene is named only where the DNA matches it firmly. Clone size, where shown, is once, few, many, or a class for clones that have expanded.

>TRBJ2-1|TRBV11-3|.|.
TGTGCCAGCAGCTTGAACAGGGACAATGAGCAGTTCTTC
CASSLNRDNEQFF
>TRBJ2-7|TRBV20-1|few|.
TGCAGTGCTATTGACGGTGGCTACGAGCAGTACTTC
CSAIDGGYEQYF
>TRBJ2-7|TRBV7-9|.|.
TGTGCCAGCAGCTTAGACGGGAGTCCCTCCTACGAGCAGTACTTC
CASSLDGSPSYEQYF
>TRBJ1-1|TRBV7-6|.|.
TGTGCCAGCAGCTTAGACGGCGGTCGCACTGAAGCTTTCTTT
CASSLDGGRTEAFF
>TRBJ1-2|TRBV6-6|.|TRBD1
TGTGCCAGCACCGACAGGGTTGGTGACTATGGCTACACCTTC
CASTDRVGDYGYTF
>TRBJ2-3|TRBV10-3|.|TRBD1
TGTGCCATCAGTGTGGGACAGGGCACAGATACGCAGTATTTT
CAISVGQGTDTQYF
>TRBJ2-5|TRBV11-2|.|TRBD2
TGTGCCAGCAGCAGACGGAGTAGCGGGGGGGCCATAAGAGGAGAGACCCAGTACTTC
CASSRRSSGGAIRGETQYF
>TRBJ2-1|TRBV7-2|.|TRBD2
TGTGCCAGCAGCCTCCGACTAGCGGGGGTTGAGCAGTTCTTC
CASSLRLAGVEQFF
>TRBJ2-4|TRBV5-1|.|TRBD2
TGCGCCAGCAGCTTACAGGAACAGCCTACGAGTGTCGGGGGGCAGTACTTC
CASSLQEQPTSVGGQYF
>TRBJ2-1|TRBV20-1|once|TRBD2
TGCAGTGCTCCACTAGCGGGACTAGGTAATGAGCAGTTCTTC
CSAPLAGLGNEQFF
>TRBJ2-1|TRBV6-1|.|TRBD2
TGTGCCAGTGGCCTGCGGGAGGGCCATTATGAGCAGTTCTTC
CASGLREGHYEQFF
>TRBJ1-5|TRBV27|.|.
TGTGCCAGCAGTACAACAGGGTATCAGCCCCAGCATTTT
CASSTTGYQPQHF
>TRBJ1-1|TRBV16|.|.
TGTGCCAGCAGCCAAAACTCGTTAACTTTCAACACTGAAGCTTTCTTT
CASSQNSLTFNTEAFF
>TRBJ2-7|TRBV6-1|.|.
TGTGCCAGCAGTGCTACGTCCCCCTACGAGCAGTACTTC
CASSATSPYEQYF
>TRBJ1-5|TRBV5-1|.|.
TGCGCCAGCAGCTTGGTAGCCGGCAATCAGCCCCAGCATTTT
CASSLVAGNQPQHF
>TRBJ2-1|TRBV20-1|few|.
TGCAGTGCTAGGGGGGGGGGTGGACAGGGCTACTACAATGAGCAGTTCTTC
CSARGGGGQGYYNEQFF
>TRBJ1-2|TRBV14|.|.
TGTGCCAGCAGCCAAGACACAGGCCCAGCTAACTACGGCTACACCTTC
CASSQDTGPANYGYTF
>TRBJ1-4|TRBV29-1|.|.
TGCAGCGCAGGAGAGGGGGAACTGTTTTTT
CSAGEGELFF
>TRBJ2-3|TRBV11-2|.|TRBD2
TGTGCCAGCAGCTTAGCCGGGAGGGGGTACCGCACAGATACGCAGTATTTT
CASSLAGRGYRTDTQYF
>TRBJ2-1|TRBV4-1|.|.
TGCGCCAGCAGCCTCGAGGGTACTACCTCCTACAATGAGCAGTTCTTC
CASSLEGTTSYNEQFF
>TRBJ2-3|TRBV5-1|.|.
TGCGCCAGCAGCTTGGACGGCACGATCACAGATACGCAGTATTTT
CASSLDGTITDTQYF
>TRBJ1-1|TRBV3-1|.|.
TGTGCCAGCAGTCAAGTTATCCGGGGGCGGACGAACACTGAAGCTTTCTTT
CASSQVIRGRTNTEAFF
>TRBJ2-7|TRBV20-1|.|.
TGCAGTGCTAGGGGGGCCAGGGGAGGTTACGAGCAGTACTTC
CSARGARGGYEQYF
>TRBJ2-7|TRBV18|.|.
TGTGCCAGCTCAGTACGGACACACCGGGCGTCCTACGAGCAGTACTTC
CASSVRTHRASYEQYF
>TRBJ2-5|TRBV7-7|.|.
TGTGCTAGCAGCTTAGGGGGGGACTTCCAAGAGACCCAGTACTTC
CASSLGGDFQETQYF
>TRBJ2-7|TRBV19|.|TRBD2
TGTGCCAGTAGTATGACCGGGACTAGCTTCCTTTTAGAGCAGTACTTC
CASSMTGTSFLLEQYF
>TRBJ1-2|TRBV14|once|.
TGTGCCAGCAGCCCGGGAGCAAGGGGCTACACCTTC
CASSPGARGYTF
>TRBJ2-3|TRBV9|few|.
TGTGCCAGCAGCGGACCCCTCTCAGATACGCAGTATTTT
CASSGPLSDTQYF
>TRBJ1-1|TRBV11-2|.|TRBD1
TGTGCCAGCAGCACCACAGGGGGCGGCACTGAAGCTTTCTTT
CASSTTGGGTEAFF
>TRBJ2-7|TRBV6-5|.|.
TGTGCCAGCAGTTCCCTAATGGGCTACGAGCAGTACTTC
CASSSLMGYEQYF
>TRBJ2-1|TRBV12-3/TRBV12-4|.|TRBD1
TGTGCCAGCAGTCTCCCGCTAGGACAGGGAGGCAATGAGCAGTTCTTC
CASSLPLGQGGNEQFF
>TRBJ2-7|TRBV5-1|.|TRBD1
TGCGCCAGCAGCTCGGCGGGACAGGTTACCTACGAGCAGTACTTC
CASSSAGQVTYEQYF
>TRBJ1-1|TRBV12-3/TRBV12-4|few|.
TGTGCCAGCAGTCGCCGCGAGGGGTTGGGCACTGAAGCTTTCTTT
CASSRREGLGTEAFF
>TRBJ2-1|TRBV12-3/TRBV12-4|.|.
TGTGCCAGCAGGAGTAAAAGGGACTCCTACAATGAGCAGTTCTTC
CASRSKRDSYNEQFF
>TRBJ1-2|TRBV6-6|.|.
TGTGCCAGCAGTCCCCAATCTGATGGCTACACCTTC
CASSPQSDGYTF
>TRBJ2-5|TRBV4-1|few|.
TGCGCCAGCAGCCACGAGGGCAGGGTGGGGCAAGAGACCCAGTACTTC
CASSHEGRVGQETQYF
>TRBJ2-1|TRBV20-1|few|.
TGCAGTGCTAGAGGTGAGGCAGAGCAGTTCTTC
CSARGEAEQFF
>TRBJ2-7|TRBV5-1|.|.
TGCGCCAGCACCGCTACTGGCTACGAGCAGTACTTC
CASTATGYEQYF
>TRBJ2-4|TRBV15|.|.
TGTGCCACCAGCAGAGATAGGGCTAGCAAAGCCAAAAACATTCAGTACTTC
CATSRDRASKAKNIQYF
>TRBJ1-2|TRBV20-1|.|.
TGCAGTGCTAAAGGTAGCACTCCCGAGGGCTACACCTTC
CSAKGSTPEGYTF
>TRBJ1-1|TRBV12-3/TRBV12-4|.|.
TGTGCCAGCAGTTTTGGTGAAGCTTTCTTT
CASSFGEAFF